This T cell receptor (beta chain) is from a study of CD8 T cells in Susac syndrome. TCR beta sequencing covered blood CD8+ and CD4+ T cells. In contrast to the negatively isolated CD8+ and CD4+ T cells, TEMRA cells were FACS-enriched. The RNA input was about 0.5 to 1 ug, and it was reverse transcribed with random hexamers. TCRdb re-analysed the immunoSEQ multiplex PCR reads in MiXCR, keeping a single row per CDR3 protein. The data hold about 200,000 distinct CDR3 sequences, with approximately 95% observed a single time. The V gene end was trimmed by 7 bases and the J gene end by 5 bases; junction bases not matched to a gene: 10. The CDR3 has 14 residues. Germline assignment: CDR1 MNHEY and CDR2 SMNVEV (reference sequence).

The receptor was isolated from a human donor in good health. The rearrangement joins TRBV27 to TRBJ2-7; 8 nucleotides agree with TRBD2. Material for sequencing was CD4+ T cells from PBMCs. The chain's CDR3 is CASKPSGGRDEQYF. CDR3 nucleotide sequence: TGTGCCAGCAAACCGAGCGGGGGAAGAGACGAGCAGTACTTC.